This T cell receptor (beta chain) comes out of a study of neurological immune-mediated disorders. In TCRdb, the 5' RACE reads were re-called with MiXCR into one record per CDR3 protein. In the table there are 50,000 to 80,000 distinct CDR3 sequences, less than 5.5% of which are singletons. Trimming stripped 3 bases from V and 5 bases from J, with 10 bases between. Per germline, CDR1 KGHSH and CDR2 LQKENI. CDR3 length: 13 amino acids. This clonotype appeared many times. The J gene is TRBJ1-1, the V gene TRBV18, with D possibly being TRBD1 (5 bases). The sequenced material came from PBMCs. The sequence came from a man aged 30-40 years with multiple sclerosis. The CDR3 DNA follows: TGTGCCAGCTCACCGGGGGTGGAGACTGAAGCTTTCTTT. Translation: CASSPGVETEAFF.